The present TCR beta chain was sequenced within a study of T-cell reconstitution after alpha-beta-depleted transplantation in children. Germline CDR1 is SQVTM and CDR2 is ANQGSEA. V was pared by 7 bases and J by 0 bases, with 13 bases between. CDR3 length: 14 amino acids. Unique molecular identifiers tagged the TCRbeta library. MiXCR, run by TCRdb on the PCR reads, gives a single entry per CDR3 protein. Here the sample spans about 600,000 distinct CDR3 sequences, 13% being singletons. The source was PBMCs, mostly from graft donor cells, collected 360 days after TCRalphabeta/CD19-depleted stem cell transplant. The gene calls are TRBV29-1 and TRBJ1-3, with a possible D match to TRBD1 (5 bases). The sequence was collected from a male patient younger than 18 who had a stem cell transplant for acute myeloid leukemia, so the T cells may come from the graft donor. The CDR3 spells CSATRGASGNTIYF. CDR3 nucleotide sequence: TGCAGCGCCACAAGGGGAGCCTCTGGAAACACCATATATTTT.